This is a list of T cell receptor beta chains from one sample in a study of T cells of healthy individuals. In TCRdb, the 5' RACE reads were re-called with MiXCR into one record per CDR3 protein. The sample contains more than 60,000 distinct CDR3 sequences, around 15% of which appear only once. The receptors here all came from a human donor in good health. The CDR3 runs from the conserved cysteine through the conserved F or W. Fields, in order: D gene, J gene, clone size, V gene, CDR3 protein, CDR3 DNA. The D gene is left open where the match is weak. Size is omitted from some rows. Given values are once, few, many or a class for expanded clones.

D: TRBD2; J: TRBJ2-3; size: many; V: TRBV4-2; CDR3: CASSQTSASTDTQYF; DNA: TGTGCCAGCAGCCAGACTAGCGCGAGCACAGATACGCAGTATTTT
D: -; J: TRBJ2-7; size: few; V: TRBV6-5; CDR3: CASSRLRGRTEQYF; DNA: TGTGCCAGCAGCCGATTACGGGGCAGGACCGAGCAGTACTTC
D: -; J: TRBJ2-4; size: few; V: TRBV29-1; CDR3: CSALDQFGAKNIQYF; DNA: TGCAGCGCACTCGACCAATTCGGTGCCAAAAACATTCAGTACTTC
D: TRBD1; J: TRBJ2-2; size: many; V: TRBV6-1; CDR3: CASTGTATGELFF; DNA: TGTGCCAGCACTGGGACAGCCACCGGGGAGCTGTTTTTT
D: -; J: TRBJ2-7; size: many; V: TRBV7-9; CDR3: CASSSLNYEQYF; DNA: TGTGCCAGCAGCTCCCTCAACTACGAGCAGTACTTC
D: TRBD2; J: TRBJ2-5; size: few; V: TRBV27; CDR3: CASSIRTSGHRQETQYF; DNA: TGTGCCAGCAGTATCCGGACTAGCGGGCACAGACAAGAGACCCAGTACTTC
D: TRBD2; J: TRBJ2-1; size: many; V: TRBV12-5; CDR3: CASGWASGSYNEQFF; DNA: TGTGCTAGTGGGTGGGCTAGCGGGAGCTACAATGAGCAGTTCTTC
D: TRBD2; J: TRBJ2-3; size: -; V: TRBV20-1; CDR3: CSARSGRAKDTQYF; DNA: TGCAGTGCCCGCAGCGGGAGGGCCAAAGATACGCAGTATTTT
D: -; J: TRBJ2-4; size: -; V: TRBV28; CDR3: CASSLYGTSVSIQYF; DNA: TGTGCCAGCAGTTTATATGGGACCTCGGTTAGCATTCAGTACTTC
D: TRBD1; J: TRBJ2-7; size: -; V: TRBV4-1; CDR3: CASSQAGGASYEQYF; DNA: TGCGCCAGCAGCCAAGCAGGGGGAGCCAGTTACGAGCAGTACTTC
D: -; J: TRBJ1-1; size: many; V: TRBV20-1; CDR3: CSARVRGNTEAFF; DNA: TGCAGTGCTAGAGTTCGGGGGAACACTGAAGCTTTCTTT
D: -; J: TRBJ2-7; size: many; V: TRBV7-9; CDR3: CASRSGTTFEQYF; DNA: TGTGCCAGCAGATCCGGGACGACTTTCGAGCAGTACTTC
D: -; J: TRBJ2-7; size: few; V: TRBV6-2/TRBV6-3; CDR3: CASSYWTGPYEQYF; DNA: TGTGCCAGCAGTTATTGGACTGGTCCTTACGAGCAGTACTTC
D: TRBD2; J: TRBJ2-7; size: many; V: TRBV7-6; CDR3: CASSLVAGRGHEQYF; DNA: TGTGCCAGCAGCTTAGTAGCGGGGAGAGGGCACGAGCAGTACTTC
D: TRBD2; J: TRBJ2-1; size: -; V: TRBV4-1; CDR3: CASSHFAWSGSGNNEQFF; DNA: TGCGCCAGCAGCCATTTCGCCTGGAGCGGGAGTGGAAACAATGAGCAGTTCTTC
D: -; J: TRBJ2-5; size: few; V: TRBV30; CDR3: CAWSALRVSTGETQYF; DNA: TGTGCCTGGAGTGCTCTCCGGGTTTCTACGGGGGAGACCCAGTACTTC
D: -; J: TRBJ1-2; size: many; V: TRBV12-3/TRBV12-4; CDR3: CASSPSRGLSVYGYTF; DNA: TGTGCCAGCAGTCCCAGTAGAGGCTTATCGGTCTATGGCTACACCTTC
D: -; J: TRBJ2-5; size: many; V: TRBV7-9; CDR3: CASSSAGVETQYF; DNA: TGTGCCAGCAGCTCCGCAGGGGTGGAGACCCAGTACTTC